The T cell receptor (beta chain) under discussion was sequenced for a study of blood T cell repertoires in COVID-19. The overall study: The United States, Italy and Spain provided the acute and convalescent COVID-19 samples. Sample material is recorded as cDNA or gDNA derived from T cells, B-cell-depleted T cells, or PBMCs.

Germline CDR1 KGHSH, CDR2 LQKENI. The CDR3 extends over 14 amino acids. The V end lost 3 bases, the J end lost 2 bases, and 10 bases lay between the germline ends. Per the study methods: How many nucleated cells were present was estimated from reference gene primer amplification. Assay used: immunoSEQ multiplex PCR; TCRdb lists only in-frame clones, some missing. That table furnishes V, J and clone size, whereas the DNA furnished D and trimming. Among 300,000 or so clones, 85% were seen once, and the ten largest hold around 4.1%. Sequencing input: peripheral blood. The clonotype originates from a woman aged 45-65 years with active or convalescent COVID-19. The gene calls are TRBV18 and TRBJ1-1; D is uncertain. The CDR3 is CASSPDRHNTEAFF. The CDR3 DNA is TGTGCCAGCTCACCTGACCGACACAACACTGAAGCTTTCTTT.